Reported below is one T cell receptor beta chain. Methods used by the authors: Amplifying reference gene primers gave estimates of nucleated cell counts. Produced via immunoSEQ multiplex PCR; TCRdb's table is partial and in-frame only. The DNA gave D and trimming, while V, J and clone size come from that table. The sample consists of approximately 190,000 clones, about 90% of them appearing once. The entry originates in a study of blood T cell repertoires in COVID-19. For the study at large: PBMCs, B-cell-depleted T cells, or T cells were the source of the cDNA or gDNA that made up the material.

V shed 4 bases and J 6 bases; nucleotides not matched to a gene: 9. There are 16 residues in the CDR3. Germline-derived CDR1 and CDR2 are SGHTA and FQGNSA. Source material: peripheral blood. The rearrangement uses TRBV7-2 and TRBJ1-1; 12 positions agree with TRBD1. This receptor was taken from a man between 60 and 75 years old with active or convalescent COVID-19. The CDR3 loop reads CASSSHGTGGAPEAFF. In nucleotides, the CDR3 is TGTGCCAGCAGCTCCCATGGGACAGGGGGCGCCCCTGAAGCTTTCTTT.